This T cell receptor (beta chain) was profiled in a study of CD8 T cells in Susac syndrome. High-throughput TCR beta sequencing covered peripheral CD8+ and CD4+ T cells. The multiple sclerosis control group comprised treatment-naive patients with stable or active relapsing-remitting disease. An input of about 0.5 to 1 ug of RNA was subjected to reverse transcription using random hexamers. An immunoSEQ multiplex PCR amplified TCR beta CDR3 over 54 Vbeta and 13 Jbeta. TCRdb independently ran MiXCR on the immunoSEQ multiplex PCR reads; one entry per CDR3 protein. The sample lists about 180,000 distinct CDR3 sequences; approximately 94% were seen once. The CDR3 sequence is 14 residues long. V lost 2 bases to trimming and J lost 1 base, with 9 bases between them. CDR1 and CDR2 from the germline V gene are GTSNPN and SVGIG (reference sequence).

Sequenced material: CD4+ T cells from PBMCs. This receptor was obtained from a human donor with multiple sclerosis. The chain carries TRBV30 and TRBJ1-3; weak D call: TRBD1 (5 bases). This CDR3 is CAWSTGGSGNTIYF. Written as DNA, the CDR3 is TGTGCCTGGAGTACCGGGGGGTCTGGAAACACCATATATTTT.